The 15 T cell receptor beta chains presented below share a single source sample, sequenced in a study of long-term antiretroviral therapy in people with HIV. The immunoSEQ assay was v3.0, run at survey level. TCRdb's table, derived via immunoSEQ multiplex PCR, lists solely in-frame clones and lacks some. This sample has about 15,000 clones; approximately 86% occur once, and the top ten carry approximately 14%. The source material was unsorted PBMCs, sampled 2.3 years before starting antiretroviral therapy. The receptors come from a woman in her 30s with HIV.

V and J are TRBV19 and TRBJ1-2, with 10 bases aligning to TRBD1. Losses at the gene ends were 3 bases for V and 0 bases for J; bases not matched to a gene: 7. There are 17 residues in the CDR3. Germline loops: CDR1 LNHDA, CDR2 SQIVND (reference sequence). Here the CDR3 DNA reads TGTGCCAGTAGTATGGGACAGGGGTCCAGGCCTAACTATGGCTACACCTTC. This encodes CASSMGQGSRPNYGYTF. The full variable domain, with the rest looked up from reference TRBV19 and TRBJ1-2, is DGGITQSPKYLFRKEGQNVTLSCEQNLNHDAMYWYRQDPGQGLRLIYYSQIVNDFQKGDIAEGYSVSREKKESFPLTVTSAQKNPTAFYLCASSMGQGSRPNYGYTFGSGTRLTVV.

The chain recombines TRBV2 with TRBJ2-2; D may be TRBD2 (6 bases). Trimming removed 6 bases at V and 5 bases at J, with 19 bases between. There are 16 residues in the CDR3. CDR1 is SNHLY, CDR2 FYNNEI, per germline. The DNA for the CDR3 is TGTGCCAGCAGGGATAGCGGAAAACCTCAGACCGGGGAGCTGTTTTTT. The encoded protein is CASRDSGKPQTGELFF.

The chain recombines TRBV19 with TRBJ1-1; unclear D gene. The CDR3 totals 15 residues. The ends were cut back, 6 bases at V and 1 base at J, with 15 bases in the middle. Germline CDR1 is LNHDA and CDR2 is SQIVND (reference sequence). Written as DNA, the CDR3 is TGTGCCAGTAGGGCAGACACCAGAGGGAACACTGAAGCTTTCTTT. Encoded protein: CASRADTRGNTEAFF.

The chain carries TRBV5-4 and TRBJ2-7; the D is unclear. CDR3 size: 13 residues. CDR1 SGHNT and CDR2 YYREEE come from the germline V gene (reference sequence). Trimming shortened V by 2 bases and J by 3 bases, and 9 bases separated the two germline ends. CDR3 sequence reads: CASSFGQNYEQYF. The CDR3 DNA is TGTGCCAGCAGCTTCGGGCAGAACTACGAGCAGTACTTC. The whole variable domain, remainder taken from reference TRBV5-4 and TRBJ2-7, is ETGVTQSPTHLIKTRGQQVTLRCSSQSGHNTVSWYQQALGQGPQFIFQYYREEENGRGNFPPRFSGLQFPNYSSELNVNALELDDSALYLCASSFGQNYEQYFGPGTRLTVT.

This chain connects TRBV18 to TRBJ2-3; 11 nucleotides match TRBD1. With 4 bases clipped from V and 4 bases from J, the junction kept 16 bases outside the gene matches. CDR1 KGHSH and CDR2 LQKENI come from the germline V gene. CDR3 size: 19 residues. The CDR3 reads CASSLSPFRTGGFSDTQYF. Here the CDR3 DNA reads TGTGCCAGCTCACTAAGCCCCTTCCGGACAGGGGGCTTTTCAGATACGCAGTATTTT.

This chain connects TRBV6-5 to TRBJ1-2, with a possible D match to TRBD1 (5 bases). Germline CDR1 reads MNHEY; CDR2 reads SVGAGI. The V end was cut by 0 bases, the J end by 4 bases, with 12 bases between. CDR3 length: 15 residues. The CDR3 sequence: CASSYSRGSPYGYTF. The CDR3 nucleotides read TGTGCCAGCAGTTACTCGAGGGGCAGCCCCTATGGCTACACCTTC.

The chain combines TRBV19 with TRBJ1-1; the D gene is possibly TRBD1 (5 bases). CDR3 length equals 16 residues. The V end was cut by 8 bases, the J end by 0 bases, with 19 bases between. Germline CDR1 LNHDA, CDR2 SQIVND (reference sequence). CDR3 sequence (DNA): TGTGCCAGTTCCCCCGGCGGGGCACATATGAACACTGAAGCTTTCTTT. Its translation: CASSPGGAHMNTEAFF.

The chain employs TRBV5-5 and TRBJ1-2; tentative D call: TRBD1 (6 bases). Trimming left V 0 bases short and J 4 bases short, with 7 bases between. The CDR3 has 13 residues. Germline loops: CDR1 SGHKS, CDR2 YYEKEE (reference sequence). CDR3 in amino acids: CASSLETGYGYTF. DNA for the CDR3: TGTGCCAGCAGCTTGGAGACAGGCTATGGCTACACCTTC.

The CDR3, as DNA: TGTGCCAGCAGCTCAGGGACAGGGGGCTGGAGCAATCAGCCCCAGCATTTT. Translating it yields CASSSGTGGWSNQPQHF. The chain employs TRBV7-2 and TRBJ1-5; TRBD1 aligns across 12 bases. The CDR3 loop spans 17 amino acids. After removal of 4 bases from V and 1 base from J, the junction contained 5 bases not matched to a gene. Germline V gives CDR1 SGHTA, CDR2 FQGNSA.

The chain joins TRBV12-5 to TRBJ1-5, with no clear D. The germline V and J ends were trimmed by 0 bases and 0 bases, with 9 bases remaining between them. Germline lookup yields CDR1 LGHNT and CDR2 FRNRAP. The CDR3 consists of 16 residues. CDR3 sequence: CASGLVRDSSNQPQHF. In nucleotides, the CDR3 is TGTGCTAGTGGTTTGGTAAGGGATAGTAGCAATCAGCCCCAGCATTTT.

V gene TRBV4-1 combines with J gene TRBJ2-3, with 12 bases fitting TRBD2. The germline CDR1 and CDR2 sequences are MGHRA and YSYEKL. Trimming cost V 1 base and J 2 bases; bases outside gene matches: 7. The CDR3 totals 18 residues. Here the CDR3 reads CASSQAAGLAGYTDTQYF. The CDR3 nucleotides are TGCGCCAGCAGCCAAGCTGCGGGACTAGCGGGTTACACAGATACGCAGTATTTT.

The V and J genes are TRBV4-3 and TRBJ2-3; a possible D gene is TRBD1 (6 bases). Germline CDR1 is LGHNA and CDR2 is YSLEER. The CDR3 covers 14 residues. V lost 3 bases and J lost 2, with 9 bases in between. In DNA, the CDR3 is TGCGCCAGCAGCCAGTCGGGACACACAGATACGCAGTATTTT. Amino acid sequence: CASSQSGHTDTQYF.

The CDR3 loop reads CASSRDSGVNSSPLHF. The CDR3 region has the DNA TGTGCCAGCAGTCGGGACAGCGGGGTGAATAGCTCACCCCTCCACTTT. The chain carries TRBV27 and TRBJ1-6; 7 nucleotides align to TRBD1. The CDR3 contains 16 residues. Trimming at V came to 5 bases and at J to 10 bases, leaving 14 bases not matched to a gene. Looked up from germline, CDR1 is MNHEY and CDR2 is SMNVEV (reference sequence).

This chain links TRBV9 with TRBJ1-1; D perhaps matches TRBD1 (5 bases). CDR3 size: 13 residues. Per the germline V gene, CDR1 is SGDLS and CDR2 is YYNGEE. V shed 3 bases and J shed 1 base, with 7 bases lying between them. The CDR3 region has the DNA TGTGCCAGCAGCGGCGACAGGAACACTGAAGCTTTCTTT. Amino acids: CASSGDRNTEAFF.

A note on this clone: At one end the junction does not follow the germline gene, possibly because of a read error. This sequence joins TRBV30 and TRBJ2-2; D is possibly TRBD1 (6 bases). The CDR3 contains 16 residues. Germline CDR1 reads GTSNPN; CDR2 reads SVGIG (reference sequence). CDR3 region: CAWSVNQGHSTEELFF. Here the CDR3 DNA reads TGTGCCTGGAGTGTAAATCAGGGACATAGCACCGAGGAGCTGTTTTTT.